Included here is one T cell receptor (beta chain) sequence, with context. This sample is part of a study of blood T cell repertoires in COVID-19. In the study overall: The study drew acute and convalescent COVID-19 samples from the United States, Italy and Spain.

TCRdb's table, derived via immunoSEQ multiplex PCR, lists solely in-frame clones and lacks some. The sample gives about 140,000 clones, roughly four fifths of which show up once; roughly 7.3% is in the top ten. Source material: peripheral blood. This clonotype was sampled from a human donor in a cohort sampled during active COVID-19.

CDR3 sequence reads: CASSNSRDNYEQYF. DNA for the CDR3: TGTGCCAGTAGCAATTCCCGGGACAACTACGAGCAGTACTTC. The chain combines TRBV19 with TRBJ2-7, with D tentatively TRBD1 (6 bases). CDR3 length equals 14 residues. Trimming stripped 6 bases from V and 3 bases from J, with 15 bases between. Germline assignment: CDR1 LNHDA and CDR2 SQIVND (reference sequence). The full variable domain, its missing parts supplied by reference TRBV19 and TRBJ2-7, is DGGITQSPKYLFRKEGQNVTLSCEQNLNHDAMYWYRQDPGQGLRLIYYSQIVNDFQKGDIAEGYSVSREKKESFPLTVTSAQKNPTAFYLCASSNSRDNYEQYFGPGTRLTVT.